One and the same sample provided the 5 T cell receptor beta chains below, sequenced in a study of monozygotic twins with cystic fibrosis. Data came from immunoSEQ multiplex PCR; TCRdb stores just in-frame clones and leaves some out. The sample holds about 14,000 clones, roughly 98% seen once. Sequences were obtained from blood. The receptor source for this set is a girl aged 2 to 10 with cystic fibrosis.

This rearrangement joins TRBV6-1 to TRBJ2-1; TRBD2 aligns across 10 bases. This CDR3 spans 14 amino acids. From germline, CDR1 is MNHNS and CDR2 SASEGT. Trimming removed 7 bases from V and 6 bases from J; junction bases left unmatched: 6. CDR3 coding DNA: TGTGCCAGCACCCTAGCGGGAGTGTCCAATGAGCAGTTCTTC. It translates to CASTLAGVSNEQFF.

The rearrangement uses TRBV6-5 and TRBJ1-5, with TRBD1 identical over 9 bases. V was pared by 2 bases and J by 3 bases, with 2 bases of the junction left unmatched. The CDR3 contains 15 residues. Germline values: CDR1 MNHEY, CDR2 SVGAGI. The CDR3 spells CASSYGTGTNQPQHF. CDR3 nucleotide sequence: TGTGCCAGCAGTTACGGGACAGGGACCAATCAGCCCCAGCATTTT.

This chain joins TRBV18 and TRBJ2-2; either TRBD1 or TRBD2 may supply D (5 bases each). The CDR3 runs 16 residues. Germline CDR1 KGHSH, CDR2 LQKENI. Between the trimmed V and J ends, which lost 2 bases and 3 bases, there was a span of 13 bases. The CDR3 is CASSPTGPPDTGELFF. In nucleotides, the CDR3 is TGTGCCAGCTCACCAACGGGACCGCCAGACACCGGGGAGCTGTTTTTT.

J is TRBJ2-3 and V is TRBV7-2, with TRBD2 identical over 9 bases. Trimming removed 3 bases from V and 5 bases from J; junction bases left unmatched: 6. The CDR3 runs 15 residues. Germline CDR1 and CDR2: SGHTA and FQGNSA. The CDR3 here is CASSFGGGREDTQYF. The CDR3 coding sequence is TGTGCCAGCAGCTTCGGGGGCGGGAGGGAAGATACGCAGTATTTT.

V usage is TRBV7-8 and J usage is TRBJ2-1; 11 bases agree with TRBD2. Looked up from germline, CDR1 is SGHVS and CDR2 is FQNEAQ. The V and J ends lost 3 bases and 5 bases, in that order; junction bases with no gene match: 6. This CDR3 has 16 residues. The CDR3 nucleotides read TGTGCCAGCAGCTTCCTAGCGGGAGGACTTAACAATGAGCAGTTCTTC. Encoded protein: CASSFLAGGLNNEQFF.